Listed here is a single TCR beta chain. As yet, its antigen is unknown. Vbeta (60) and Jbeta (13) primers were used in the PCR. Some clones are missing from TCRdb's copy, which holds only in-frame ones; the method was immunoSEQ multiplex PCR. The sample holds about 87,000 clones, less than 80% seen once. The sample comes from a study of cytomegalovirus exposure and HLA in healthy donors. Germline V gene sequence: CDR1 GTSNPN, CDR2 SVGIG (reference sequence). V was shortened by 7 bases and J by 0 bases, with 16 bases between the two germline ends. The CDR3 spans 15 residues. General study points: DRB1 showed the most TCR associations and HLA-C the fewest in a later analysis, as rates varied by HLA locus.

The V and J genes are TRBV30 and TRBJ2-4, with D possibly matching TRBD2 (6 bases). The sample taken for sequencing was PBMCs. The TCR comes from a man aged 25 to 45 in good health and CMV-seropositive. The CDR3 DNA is TGTGCCTTAGCCGGGACTCAGCTAGCCAAAAACATTCAGTACTTC. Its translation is CALAGTQLAKNIQYF.